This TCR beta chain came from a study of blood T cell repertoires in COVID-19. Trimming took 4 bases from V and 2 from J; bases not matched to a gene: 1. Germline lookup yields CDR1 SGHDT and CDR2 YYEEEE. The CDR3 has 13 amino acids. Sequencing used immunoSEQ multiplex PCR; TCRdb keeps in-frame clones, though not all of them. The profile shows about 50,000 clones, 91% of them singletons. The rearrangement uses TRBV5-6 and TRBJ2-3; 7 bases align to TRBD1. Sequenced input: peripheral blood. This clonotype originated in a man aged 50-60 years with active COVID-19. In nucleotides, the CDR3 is TGTGCCAGCAGCGGACAGGTCACAGATACGCAGTATTTT. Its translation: CASSGQVTDTQYF.